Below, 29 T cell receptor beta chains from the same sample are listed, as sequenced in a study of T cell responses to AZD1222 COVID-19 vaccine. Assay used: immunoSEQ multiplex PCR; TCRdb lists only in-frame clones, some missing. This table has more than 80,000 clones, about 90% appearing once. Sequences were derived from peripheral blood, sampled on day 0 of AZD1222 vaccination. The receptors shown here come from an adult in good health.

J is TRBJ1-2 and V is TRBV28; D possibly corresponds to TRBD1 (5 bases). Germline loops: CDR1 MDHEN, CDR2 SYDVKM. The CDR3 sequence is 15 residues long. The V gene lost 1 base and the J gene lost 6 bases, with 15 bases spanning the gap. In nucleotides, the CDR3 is TGTGCCAGCAGTTTATCCCCCGGCAGGGTGGATGGCTACACCTTC. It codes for CASSLSPGRVDGYTF.

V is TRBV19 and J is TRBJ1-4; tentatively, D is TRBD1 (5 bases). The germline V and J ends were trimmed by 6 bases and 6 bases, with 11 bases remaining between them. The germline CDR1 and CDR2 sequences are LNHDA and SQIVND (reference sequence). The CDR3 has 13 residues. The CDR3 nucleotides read TGTGCCAGTAGAGACAGTTCTGATGAAAAACTGTTTTTT. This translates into CASRDSSDEKLFF. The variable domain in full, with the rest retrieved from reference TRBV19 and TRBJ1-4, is DGGITQSPKYLFRKEGQNVTLSCEQNLNHDAMYWYRQDPGQGLRLIYYSQIVNDFQKGDIAEGYSVSREKKESFPLTVTSAQKNPTAFYLCASRDSSDEKLFFGSGTQLSVL.

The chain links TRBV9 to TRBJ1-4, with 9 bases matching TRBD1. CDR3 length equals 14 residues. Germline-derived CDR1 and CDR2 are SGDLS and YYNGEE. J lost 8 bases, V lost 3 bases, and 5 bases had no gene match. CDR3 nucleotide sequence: TGTGCCAGCAGCGCGGGGACAGGGAACGAAAAACTGTTTTTT. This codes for CASSAGTGNEKLFF.

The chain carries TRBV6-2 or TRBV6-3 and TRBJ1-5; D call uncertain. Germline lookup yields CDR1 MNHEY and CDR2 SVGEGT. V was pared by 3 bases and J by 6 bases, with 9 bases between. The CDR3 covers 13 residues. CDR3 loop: CASSYARVQPQHF. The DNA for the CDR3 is TGTGCCAGCAGTTATGCGAGGGTTCAGCCCCAGCATTTT.

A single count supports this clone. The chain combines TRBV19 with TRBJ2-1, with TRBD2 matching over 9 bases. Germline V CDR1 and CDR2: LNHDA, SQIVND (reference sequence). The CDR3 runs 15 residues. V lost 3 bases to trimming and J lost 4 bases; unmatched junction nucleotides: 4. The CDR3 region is CASSIASGNYNEQFF. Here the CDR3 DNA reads TGTGCCAGTAGTATTGCTAGCGGGAATTACAATGAGCAGTTCTTC. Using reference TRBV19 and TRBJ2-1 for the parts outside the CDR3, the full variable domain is DGGITQSPKYLFRKEGQNVTLSCEQNLNHDAMYWYRQDPGQGLRLIYYSQIVNDFQKGDIAEGYSVSREKKESFPLTVTSAQKNPTAFYLCASSIASGNYNEQFFGPGTRLTVL.

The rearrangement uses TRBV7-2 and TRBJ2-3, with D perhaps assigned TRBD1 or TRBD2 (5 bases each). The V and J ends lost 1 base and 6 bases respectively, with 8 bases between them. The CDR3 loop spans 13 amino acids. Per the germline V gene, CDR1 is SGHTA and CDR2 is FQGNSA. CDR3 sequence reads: CASSLGGMDTQYF. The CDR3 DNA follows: TGTGCCAGCAGCTTAGGGGGGATGGATACGCAGTATTTT.

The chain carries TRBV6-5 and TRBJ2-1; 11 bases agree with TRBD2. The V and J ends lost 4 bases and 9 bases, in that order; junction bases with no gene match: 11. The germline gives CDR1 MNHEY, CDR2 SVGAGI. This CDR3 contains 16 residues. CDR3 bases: TGTGCCAGCAGTTTCACCCTGACTAGCGGGATTGGTGAGCAGTTCTTC. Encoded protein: CASSFTLTSGIGEQFF.

The CDR3 protein is CASSEGGLHEQYF. CDR3 DNA: TGCGCCAGCAGCGAAGGAGGGTTACACGAGCAGTACTTC. The V gene is TRBV5-1, the J gene TRBJ2-7; D is possibly TRBD2 (6 bases). V was trimmed by 4 bases and J by 5 bases, leaving 13 bases between them. Looked up from germline, CDR1 is SGHRS and CDR2 is YFSETQ. There are 13 residues in the CDR3.

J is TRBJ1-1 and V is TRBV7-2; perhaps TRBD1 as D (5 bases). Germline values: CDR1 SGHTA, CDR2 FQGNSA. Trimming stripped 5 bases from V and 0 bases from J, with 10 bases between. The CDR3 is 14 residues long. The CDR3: CASSLRGLNTEAFF. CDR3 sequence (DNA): TGTGCCAGCAGCCTGAGGGGCCTGAACACTGAAGCTTTCTTT. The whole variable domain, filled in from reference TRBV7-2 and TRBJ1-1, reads GAGVSQSPSNKVTEKGKDVELRCDPISGHTALYWYRQSLGQGLEFLIYFQGNSAPDKSGLPSDRFSAERTGGSVSTLTIQRTQQEDSAVYLCASSLRGLNTEAFFGQGTRLTVV.

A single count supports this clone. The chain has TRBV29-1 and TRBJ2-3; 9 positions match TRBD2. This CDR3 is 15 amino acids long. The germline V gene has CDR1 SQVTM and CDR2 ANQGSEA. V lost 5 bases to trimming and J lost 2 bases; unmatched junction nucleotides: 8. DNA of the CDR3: TGCAGCGTTTTAATCCTAGCGGGATTCACAGATACGCAGTATTTT. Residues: CSVLILAGFTDTQYF.

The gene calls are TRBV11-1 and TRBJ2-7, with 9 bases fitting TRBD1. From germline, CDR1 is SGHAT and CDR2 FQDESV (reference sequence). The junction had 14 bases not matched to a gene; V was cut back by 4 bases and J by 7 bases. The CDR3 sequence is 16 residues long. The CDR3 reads CASSSPGQGTREEQYF. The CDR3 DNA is TGTGCCAGCAGCTCGCCGGGACAGGGCACTCGTGAAGAGCAGTACTTC.

The CDR3 is CASTRGGEGRYNEQFF. Here the CDR3 DNA reads TGCGCCAGCACCCGCGGGGGAGAGGGACGCTACAATGAGCAGTTCTTC. This chain connects TRBV4-1 to TRBJ2-1, with 7 bases fitting TRBD2. This CDR3 has 16 residues. CDR1 and CDR2 from the germline V gene are MGHRA and YSYEKL. Trimming at V came to 7 bases and at J to 3 bases, leaving 12 bases not matched to a gene.

CDR3 sequence: CASSFSSQETQYF. In DNA form, the CDR3 reads TGCGCCAGCAGCTTCAGCTCCCAAGAGACCCAGTACTTC. The chain combines TRBV5-1 with TRBJ2-5; D is unclear. Germline loops: CDR1 SGHRS, CDR2 YFSETQ. CDR3 length: 13 amino acids. V was cut by 2 bases and J by 1 base, with 6 bases left in between.

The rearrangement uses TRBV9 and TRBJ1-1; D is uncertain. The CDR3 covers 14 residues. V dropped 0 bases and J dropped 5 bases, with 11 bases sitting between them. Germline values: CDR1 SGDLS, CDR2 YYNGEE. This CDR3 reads CASSVEGRETEAFF. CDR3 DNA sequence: TGTGCCAGCAGCGTAGAAGGTCGGGAGACTGAAGCTTTCTTT.

Written as DNA, the CDR3 is TGTGCCACCAGTGGATCAGGGACGTATGGCTACACCTTC. This gives the protein CATSGSGTYGYTF. V usage is TRBV24-1 and J usage is TRBJ1-2, with D possibly being TRBD1 (5 bases). CDR3 length: 13 residues. Germline V gene sequence: CDR1 KGHDR, CDR2 SFDVKD. V shed 5 bases and J shed 5 bases, with 11 bases lying between them.

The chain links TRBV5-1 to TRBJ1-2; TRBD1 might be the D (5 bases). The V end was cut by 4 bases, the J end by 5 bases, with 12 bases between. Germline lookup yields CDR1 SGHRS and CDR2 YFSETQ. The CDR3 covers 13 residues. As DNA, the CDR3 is TGCGCCAGCAGCCCCGACAGCAGTTATGGCTACACCTTC. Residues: CASSPDSSYGYTF. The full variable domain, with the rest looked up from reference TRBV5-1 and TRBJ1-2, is KAGVTQTPRYLIKTRGQQVTLSCSPISGHRSVSWYQQTPGQGLQFLFEYFSETQRNKGNFPGRFSGRQFSNSRSEMNVSTLELGDSALYLCASSPDSSYGYTFGSGTRLTVV.

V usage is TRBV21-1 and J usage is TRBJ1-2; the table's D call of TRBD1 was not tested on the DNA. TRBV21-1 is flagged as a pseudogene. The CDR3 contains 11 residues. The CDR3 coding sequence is TGTGCCAGCAGCCACAGGCTAGGCTACACCTTC. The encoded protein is CASSHRLGYTF.

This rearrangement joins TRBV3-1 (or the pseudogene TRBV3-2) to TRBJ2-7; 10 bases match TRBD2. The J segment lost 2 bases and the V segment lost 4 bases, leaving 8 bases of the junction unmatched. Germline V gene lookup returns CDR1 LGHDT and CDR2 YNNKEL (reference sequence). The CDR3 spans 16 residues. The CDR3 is CASSRTRTSGAYEQYF. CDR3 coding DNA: TGTGCCAGCAGCCGGACCCGGACTAGCGGCGCCTACGAGCAGTACTTC.

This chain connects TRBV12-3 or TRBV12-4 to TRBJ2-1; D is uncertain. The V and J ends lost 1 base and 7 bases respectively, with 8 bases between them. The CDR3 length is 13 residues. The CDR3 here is CASSLGPSNEQFF. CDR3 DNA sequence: TGTGCCAGCAGTTTAGGACCTTCAAATGAGCAGTTCTTC.

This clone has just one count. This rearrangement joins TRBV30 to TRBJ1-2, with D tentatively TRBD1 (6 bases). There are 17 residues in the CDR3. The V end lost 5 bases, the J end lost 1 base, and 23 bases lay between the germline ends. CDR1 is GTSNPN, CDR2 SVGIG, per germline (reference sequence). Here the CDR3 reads CAWRKGQGIAFNYGYTF. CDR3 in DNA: TGTGCCTGGCGCAAGGGGCAGGGGATCGCTTTTAACTATGGCTACACCTTC.

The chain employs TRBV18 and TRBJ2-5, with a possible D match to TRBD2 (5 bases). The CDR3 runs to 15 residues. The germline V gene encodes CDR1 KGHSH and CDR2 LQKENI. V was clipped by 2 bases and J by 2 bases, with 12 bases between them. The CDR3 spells CASSPTQRPQETQYF. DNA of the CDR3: TGTGCCAGCTCACCAACACAGCGGCCTCAAGAGACCCAGTACTTC.

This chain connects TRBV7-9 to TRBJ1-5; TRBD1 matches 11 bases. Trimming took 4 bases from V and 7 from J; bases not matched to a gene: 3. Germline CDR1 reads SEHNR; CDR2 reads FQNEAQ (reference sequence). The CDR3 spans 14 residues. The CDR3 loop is CASSYGTGGQPQHF. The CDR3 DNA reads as TGTGCCAGCAGCTACGGGACAGGGGGACAGCCCCAGCATTTT.

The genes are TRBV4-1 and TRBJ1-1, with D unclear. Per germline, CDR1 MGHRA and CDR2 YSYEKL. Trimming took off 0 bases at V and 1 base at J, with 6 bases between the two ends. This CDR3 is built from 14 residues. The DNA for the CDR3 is TGCGCCAGCAGCCAAGATAGGTGGAACACTGAAGCTTTCTTT. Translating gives CASSQDRWNTEAFF.

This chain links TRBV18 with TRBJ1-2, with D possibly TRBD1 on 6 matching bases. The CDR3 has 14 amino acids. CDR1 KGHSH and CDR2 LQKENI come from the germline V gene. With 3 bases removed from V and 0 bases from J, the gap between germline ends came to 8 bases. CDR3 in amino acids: CASSPDRANYGYTF. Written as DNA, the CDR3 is TGTGCCAGCTCACCGGACAGAGCTAACTATGGCTACACCTTC. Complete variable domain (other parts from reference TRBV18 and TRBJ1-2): NAGVMQNPRHLVRRRGQEARLRCSPMKGHSHVYWYRQLPEEGLKFMVYLQKENIIDESGMPKERFSAEFPKEGPSILRIQQVVRGDSAAYFCASSPDRANYGYTFGSGTRLTVV.

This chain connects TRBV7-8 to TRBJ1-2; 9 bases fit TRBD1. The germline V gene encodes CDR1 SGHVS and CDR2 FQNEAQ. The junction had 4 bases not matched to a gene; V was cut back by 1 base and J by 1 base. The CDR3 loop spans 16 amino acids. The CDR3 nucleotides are TGTGCCAGCAGCTTAGTCGGGACAGGGATTAACTATGGCTACACCTTC. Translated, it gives CASSLVGTGINYGYTF.

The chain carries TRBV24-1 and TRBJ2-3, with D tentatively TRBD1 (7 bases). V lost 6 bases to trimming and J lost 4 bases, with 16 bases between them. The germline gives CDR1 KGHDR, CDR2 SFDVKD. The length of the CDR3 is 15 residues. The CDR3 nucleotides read TGTGCCACCAGTCTAGGAGGGCAGGGGGCAGATACGCAGTATTTT. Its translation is CATSLGGQGADTQYF.

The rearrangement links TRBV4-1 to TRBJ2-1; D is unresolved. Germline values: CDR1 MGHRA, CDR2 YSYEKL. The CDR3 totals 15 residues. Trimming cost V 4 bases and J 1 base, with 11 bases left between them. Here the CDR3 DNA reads TGCGCCAGCAGCCTTGGTACACCTTCCTACAATGAGCAGTTCTTC. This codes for CASSLGTPSYNEQFF.

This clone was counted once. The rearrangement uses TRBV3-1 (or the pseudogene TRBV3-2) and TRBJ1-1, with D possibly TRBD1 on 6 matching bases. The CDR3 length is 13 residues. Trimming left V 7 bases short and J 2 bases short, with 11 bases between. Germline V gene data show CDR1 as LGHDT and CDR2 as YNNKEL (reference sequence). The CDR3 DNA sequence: TGTGCCAGCACGAGGACAGCAAACACTGAAGCTTTCTTT. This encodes CASTRTANTEAFF.

The CDR3 loop reads CASSYSPPGESETQYF. CDR3 in DNA: TGTGCCAGCAGTTACTCGCCCCCCGGGGAATCAGAGACCCAGTACTTC. This chain links TRBV6-5 with TRBJ2-5; D perhaps matches TRBD2 (5 bases). V lost 0 bases, J lost 4 bases, and 15 bases lay in between. The CDR3 runs 16 residues. Germline CDR1 is MNHEY and CDR2 is SVGAGI.